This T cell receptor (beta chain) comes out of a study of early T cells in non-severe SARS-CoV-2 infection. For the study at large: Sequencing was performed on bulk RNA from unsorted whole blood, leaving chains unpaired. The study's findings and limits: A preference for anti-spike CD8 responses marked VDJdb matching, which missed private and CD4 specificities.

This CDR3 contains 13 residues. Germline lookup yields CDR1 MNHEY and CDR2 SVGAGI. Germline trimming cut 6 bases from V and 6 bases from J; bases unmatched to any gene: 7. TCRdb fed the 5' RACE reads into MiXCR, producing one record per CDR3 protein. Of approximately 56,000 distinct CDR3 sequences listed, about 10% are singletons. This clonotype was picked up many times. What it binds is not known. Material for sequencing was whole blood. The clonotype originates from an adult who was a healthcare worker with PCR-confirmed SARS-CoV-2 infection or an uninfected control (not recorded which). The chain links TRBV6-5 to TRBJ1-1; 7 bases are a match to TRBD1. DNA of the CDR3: TGTGCCAGCAGCATACAGGGGACCGCTGAAGCTTTCTTT. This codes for CASSIQGTAEAFF.